This T cell receptor (beta chain) is from a study of human T cells and chemical hapten exposure. Time point indicated: patch test 2, 6 weeks after DPC sensitization. Treatment: therapeutic diphenylcyclopropenone sensitization with weekly scalp DPC. TCRdb reprocessed the RACE reads via MiXCR and lists one record per CDR3 protein. The sample has under 450,000 distinct CDR3 sequences, about 6.9% seen once. In germline, CDR1 is MNHNY, CDR2 SVGAGI (reference sequence). The CDR3 contains 15 residues. Trimming cost V 2 bases and J 7 bases; bases outside gene matches: 8. This clonotype came up many times. The V and J genes are TRBV6-6 and TRBJ1-5, with TRBD1 matching 7 bases. Sequences were derived from whole blood, sampled in connection with sensitization to the hapten diphenylcyclopropenone (DPC). The clonotype comes from a woman aged 18 to 35 with alopecia areata. Some clones in this sample may be carry-over from other donors' samples. The DNA for the CDR3 is TGTGCCAGCAGTTACGGAGGGGGCGCAAGACAGCCCCAGCATTTT. Its protein product is CASSYGGGARQPQHF.